At least ten counts were recorded for the clone carrying this T cell receptor (beta chain). Its target is not known. In germline, CDR1 is SGHTA, CDR2 FQGNSA. This CDR3 has 15 residues. V shed 2 bases and J shed 5 bases, with 15 bases lying between them. During its preparation, the TCRbeta library received unique molecular identifiers. One entry per CDR3 protein results from TCRdb running MiXCR on the PCR reads. The sample gives about 230,000 distinct CDR3 sequences, roughly a tenth of which show up once; about 28% is in the top ten. The record originates from a study of T-cell reconstitution after alpha-beta-depleted transplantation in children. Regarding the study as a whole: Several hundred expanded graft clones reportedly supplied alpha-beta T cells about two months after transplant. Where some patients showed high TCRbeta diversity at day 60, it came from recipient T cells and thymic progenitors that had survived. The authors attributed T-cell counts and diversity one year after transplant mostly to newly produced T cells.

The V and J genes are TRBV7-2 and TRBJ2-5; TRBD2 might be the D (7 bases). Sequencing was performed on PBMCs, taken before TCRalphabeta/CD19-depleted stem cell transplant. This TCR was sampled from a child in the first two years of life with acute myeloid leukemia, due to receive a stem cell transplant. CDR3 coding DNA: TGTGCCAGCAGCTTACCGGGGGGCGGTTTGGAGACCCAGTACTTC. Protein product: CASSLPGGGLETQYF.